This T cell receptor (beta chain) emerged from a study of tumor-infiltrating lymphocytes in oesophageal squamous cell carcinoma (dated by TCRdb to between 2015 and 2016). Concerning this clonotype: The target of this receptor is not known. Per-base quality was not reported, and no clone a single base away is much larger than it.

The library was generated by PCR. TCRdb records Illumina HiSeq 2000 as the sequencer. The public reads were run again by TCRdb, first through fastp at Q25 and then through MiXCR, and only productive beta chains were kept. Rows with one shared CDR3 protein collapse into an entry with the most common genes and DNA. This sample has about 24,000 distinct CDR3 sequences in its table, and more than 30% of those were observed once. The ten largest clones add up to about 23% of the sample. The germline ends are 21 bases apart after V is trimmed by 4 bases and J by 7 bases. The germline V gene (reference sequence) sets CDR1 to MNHEY and CDR2 to SMNVEV. The CDR3 contains 16 residues, cysteine and phenylalanine counted. Just CDR3 DNA is preserved here, 48 bases in frame from base 1.

The receptor chain draws on TRBV27 and TRBJ2-3, with the identity of the D gene unclear. Sequencing was carried out using esophageal tumor tissue. The origin of this receptor is a male donor with esophageal squamous cell carcinoma. The bases read TGTGCCAGCAGTTCCTACAGCGATCATAGTGTGAATACGCAGTATTTT. It specifies CASSSYSDHSVNTQYF.